This passage covers 22 T cell receptor beta chains from one sample sequenced in a study of somatic mutations in cytotoxic T cells in rheumatoid arthritis (dated by TCRdb to 2016 to 2017). The protocol used for the library was the immunoSEQ multiplex PCR assay. TCRdb retrieved this table from immuneACCESS and kept in-frame rearrangements only. Not all clones are present; in checked studies, unresolved V genes account for under half, and no reason is known for the remainder. The sample contains around 20,000 clones, around 63% of them found a single time. 18% of the sample goes to the ten largest clones. Sequenced: CD8+ T cells sorted from blood. The receptors were gathered from an adult with rheumatoid arthritis.

CDR3: CASSDPLGNQPQHF. CDR3 coding DNA: TGTGCCAGCAGTGACCCTCTGGGCAATCAGCCCCAGCATTTT. The chain links TRBV6-4 to TRBJ1-5; D unclear. Germline V gene lookup returns CDR1 MRHNA and CDR2 SNTAGT. CDR3 size: 14 residues. The V end was cut by 2 bases, the J end by 2 bases, with 7 bases between.

The CDR3 region is CASSYGWTGANTEAFF. The CDR3 coding sequence is TGTGCCAGCAGTTACGGGTGGACAGGGGCGAACACTGAAGCTTTCTTT. The chain couples TRBV6-5 to TRBJ1-1; 9 nucleotides line up with TRBD1. The CDR3 sequence is 16 residues long. J lost 1 base, V lost 2 bases, and 5 bases had no gene match. CDR1 and CDR2 from the germline V gene are MNHEY and SVGAGI.

The CDR3, as DNA: TGCGCCAGCAGTGAAAACAGCCAAGGTGAAAAACTGTTTTTT. Translated, it gives CASSENSQGEKLFF. This chain connects TRBV10-1 to TRBJ1-4; D gene uncertain. The CDR3 runs to 14 residues. Between the trimmed V and J ends, which lost 3 bases and 7 bases, there was a span of 12 bases. CDR1 and CDR2 (germline): WNHNN, SYGVQD (reference sequence).

V and J are TRBV18 and TRBJ2-5, with TRBD1 matching over 7 bases. Germline values: CDR1 KGHSH, CDR2 LQKENI. CDR3 length equals 12 residues. J lost 11 bases, V lost 1 base, and 4 bases had no gene match. CDR3 protein: CASSPQGQEQYF. The CDR3 DNA reads TGTGCCAGCTCACCACAAGGACAGGAGCAGTACTTC.

The genes are TRBV7-9 and TRBJ1-2; D possibly corresponds to TRBD1 (6 bases). Between the trimmed V and J ends, which lost 1 base and 6 bases, there was a span of 9 bases. Germline CDR1 is SEHNR and CDR2 is FQNEAQ (reference sequence). The CDR3 totals 13 residues. CDR3 in DNA: TGTGCCAGCAGCTTAGAGGGGGGCCATGGCTACACCTTC. This translates into CASSLEGGHGYTF.

This chain uses TRBV4-3 with TRBJ2-3; TRBD2 matches at 8 bases. V shed 7 bases, J shed 2 bases, and the junction held 8 bases outside the gene matches. Germline V CDR1 and CDR2: LGHNA, YSLEER. The length of the CDR3 is 15 residues. Here the CDR3 DNA reads TGCGCCAGCACCTTGGGAGCGGGGGCCACAGATACGCAGTATTTT. Residues: CASTLGAGATDTQYF.

The gene calls are TRBV23-1 and TRBJ1-5; 8 nucleotides align to TRBD1. TRBV23-1 is classed as an ORF, of uncertain function. V shed 2 bases, J shed 7 bases, and the junction held 4 bases outside the gene matches. This CDR3 spans 14 amino acids. This chain's CDR3 is CASSQRTGNQPQHF. Here the CDR3 DNA reads TGCGCCAGCAGTCAAAGGACAGGGAACCAGCCCCAGCATTTT.

This chain joins TRBV11-1 and TRBJ2-5; TRBD1 is a possible D gene (5 bases). CDR3 length: 15 amino acids. Between the trimmed V and J ends, which lost 7 bases and 2 bases, there was a span of 17 bases. CDR1 is SGHAT and CDR2 is FQDESV in the germline V gene (reference sequence). The CDR3 loop is CASTDPDTSQETQYF. In DNA form, the CDR3 reads TGTGCCAGCACCGACCCGGACACTTCGCAAGAGACCCAGTACTTC. Full variable domain (remainder filled in from reference TRBV11-1 and TRBJ2-5): EAEVAQSPRYKITEKSQAVAFWCDPISGHATLYWYRQILGQGPELLVQFQDESVVDDSQLPKDRFSAERLKGVDSTLKIQPAELGDSAMYLCASTDPDTSQETQYFGPGTRLLVL.

J is TRBJ1-2 and V is TRBV6-5; 10 bases line up with TRBD1. The length of the CDR3 is 13 residues. V dropped 6 bases and J dropped 8; count of bases not matched to a gene: 6. Germline V CDR1 and CDR2: MNHEY, SVGAGI. CDR3 sequence: CASSSRDRGGYTF. As DNA, the CDR3 is TGTGCCAGCAGCAGCCGGGACAGGGGCGGCTACACCTTC.

J is TRBJ2-1 and V is TRBV13; 8 bases are shared with TRBD1. The V gene's germline CDR1 is PRHDT and CDR2 FYEKMQ (reference sequence). CDR3 length: 16 residues. J lost 5 bases, V lost 0 bases, and 6 bases had no gene match. The CDR3 DNA is TGTGCCAGCAGCTTAGGGCCAGGGGGCTACGACAATGAGCAGTTCTTC. It yields the protein CASSLGPGGYDNEQFF.

This chain uses TRBV5-6 with TRBJ2-1, with TRBD1 matching over 8 bases. The junction had 13 bases not matched to a gene; V was cut back by 4 bases and J by 4 bases. The V gene's germline CDR1 is SGHDT and CDR2 YYEEEE. The CDR3 contains 17 residues. CDR3 sequence (DNA): TGTGCCAGCAGCGTGTGGACAGGGCCCAACGAGTACAATGAGCAGTTCTTC. Its protein is CASSVWTGPNEYNEQFF.

This clone has more than one count but fewer than ten. The gene calls are TRBV13 and TRBJ2-3; TRBD2 aligns across 12 bases. After removal of 3 bases from V and 6 bases from J, the junction contained 7 bases not matched to a gene. Germline lookup yields CDR1 PRHDT and CDR2 FYEKMQ (reference sequence). CDR3 length equals 16 residues. The CDR3 region has the DNA TGTGCCAGCAGCTTTGGACTAGCGGGGCAATTTGATACGCAGTATTTT. Protein product: CASSFGLAGQFDTQYF.

V gene TRBV5-1 combines with J gene TRBJ1-3; D unresolved. The V end was cut by 0 bases, the J end by 1 base, with 5 bases between. This CDR3 has 14 amino acids. Per germline, CDR1 SGHRS and CDR2 YFSETQ. The CDR3 DNA reads as TGCGCCAGCAGCTTGGTAGCATCTGGAAACACCATATATTTT. Its protein product is CASSLVASGNTIYF. Complete variable domain (other parts from reference TRBV5-1 and TRBJ1-3): KAGVTQTPRYLIKTRGQQVTLSCSPISGHRSVSWYQQTPGQGLQFLFEYFSETQRNKGNFPGRFSGRQFSNSRSEMNVSTLELGDSALYLCASSLVASGNTIYFGEGSWLTVV.

V usage is TRBV5-1 and J usage is TRBJ2-3; 7 bases map to TRBD1. V was pared by 3 bases and J by 5 bases, with 6 bases of the junction left unmatched. The germline gives CDR1 SGHRS, CDR2 YFSETQ. CDR3 length equals 14 residues. This chain's CDR3 is CASSYTSGGDTQYF. CDR3 sequence (DNA): TGCGCCAGCAGCTATACCTCAGGGGGAGATACGCAGTATTTT.

The J gene is TRBJ2-7, the V gene TRBV6-5; D perhaps matches TRBD1 (7 bases). CDR3 length equals 14 residues. Germline lookup yields CDR1 MNHEY and CDR2 SVGAGI. Trimming took off 0 bases at V and 4 bases at J, with 10 bases between the two ends. CDR3 loop: CASSYSAGGYEQYF. CDR3 coding DNA: TGTGCCAGCAGTTACTCGGCAGGGGGGTACGAGCAGTACTTC.

In its sample, this clone ranks as medium-sized. V gene TRBV5-4 combines with J gene TRBJ2-7; TRBD1 might be the D (6 bases). V dropped 0 bases and J dropped 2 bases, with 12 bases sitting between them. Germline lookup yields CDR1 SGHNT and CDR2 YYREEE (reference sequence). The CDR3 has 15 residues. The CDR3 loop is CASSLGWGQTYEQYF. In DNA, the CDR3 is TGTGCCAGCAGCTTGGGTTGGGGGCAGACCTACGAGCAGTACTTC. Filled out from reference TRBV5-4 and TRBJ2-7, the complete variable domain reads ETGVTQSPTHLIKTRGQQVTLRCSSQSGHNTVSWYQQALGQGPQFIFQYYREEENGRGNFPPRFSGLQFPNYSSELNVNALELDDSALYLCASSLGWGQTYEQYFGPGTRLTVT.

This clone was seen once. The J gene is TRBJ2-3, the V gene TRBV7-9, with D perhaps TRBD2 (5 bases). Germline V gene sequence: CDR1 SEHNR, CDR2 FQNEAQ (reference sequence). The V end was cut by 1 base, the J end by 1 base, with 12 bases between. This CDR3 contains 16 residues. The CDR3 sequence: CASSLVRGTGTDTQYF. CDR3 coding DNA: TGTGCCAGCAGCTTAGTTCGGGGAACTGGCACAGATACGCAGTATTTT.

In this sample, this clone is medium-sized (0.01 to 0.1%). The chain employs TRBV4-1 and TRBJ1-1; no definite D call. The V end was cut by 0 bases, the J end by 0 bases, with 8 bases between. The CDR3 runs to 15 residues. CDR1 is MGHRA, CDR2 YSYEKL, per germline. The CDR3 coding sequence is TGCGCCAGCAGCCAAGAAGCCCGATTGAACACTGAAGCTTTCTTT. Protein sequence: CASSQEARLNTEAFF.

The genes are TRBV2 and TRBJ1-1; no definite D call. The germline V gene has CDR1 SNHLY and CDR2 FYNNEI. The CDR3 totals 16 residues. V lost 5 bases and J 0 bases, leaving 16 bases between the germline ends. The CDR3 DNA reads as TGTGCCAGCAGTACGGGGTTGGTAGGGTTGAACACTGAAGCTTTCTTT. It translates to CASSTGLVGLNTEAFF.

This clone was counted only a few times. The J gene is TRBJ2-6, the V gene TRBV19; D is possibly TRBD1 (6 bases). The V gene lost 4 bases and the J gene lost 0 bases, with 10 bases spanning the gap. The CDR3 spans 16 residues. The V gene's germline CDR1 is LNHDA and CDR2 SQIVND (reference sequence). This CDR3 reads CASSTTGFSGANVLTF. CDR3 DNA: TGTGCCAGTAGTACCACAGGGTTCTCTGGGGCCAACGTCCTGACTTTC. The entire variable domain, with the rest obtained from reference TRBV19 and TRBJ2-6, is as follows: DGGITQSPKYLFRKEGQNVTLSCEQNLNHDAMYWYRQDPGQGLRLIYYSQIVNDFQKGDIAEGYSVSREKKESFPLTVTSAQKNPTAFYLCASSTTGFSGANVLTFGAGSRLTVL.

On this clone: One end of the junction does not line up with germline, which may come from a read error. The CDR3 spells CASSLEGLAAFSDEQYF. The CDR3 DNA is TGCGCCAGCAGCTTGGAGGGACTAGCGGCCTTCTCCGACGAGCAGTACTTC. The chain couples TRBV5-1 to TRBJ2-7; 11 positions agree with TRBD2. This CDR3 is 17 amino acids long. CDR1 and CDR2 (germline): SGHRS, YFSETQ.

This chain uses TRBV7-3 with TRBJ2-7; 8 bases map to TRBD1. The CDR3 consists of 13 residues. With 5 bases clipped from V and 3 bases from J, the junction kept 3 bases outside the gene matches. The germline V gene has CDR1 SGHTA and CDR2 FQGTGA. The DNA for the CDR3 is TGTGCCAGCAGCCCCGACAGGGGCTACGAGCAGTACTTC. This sequence encodes CASSPDRGYEQYF.